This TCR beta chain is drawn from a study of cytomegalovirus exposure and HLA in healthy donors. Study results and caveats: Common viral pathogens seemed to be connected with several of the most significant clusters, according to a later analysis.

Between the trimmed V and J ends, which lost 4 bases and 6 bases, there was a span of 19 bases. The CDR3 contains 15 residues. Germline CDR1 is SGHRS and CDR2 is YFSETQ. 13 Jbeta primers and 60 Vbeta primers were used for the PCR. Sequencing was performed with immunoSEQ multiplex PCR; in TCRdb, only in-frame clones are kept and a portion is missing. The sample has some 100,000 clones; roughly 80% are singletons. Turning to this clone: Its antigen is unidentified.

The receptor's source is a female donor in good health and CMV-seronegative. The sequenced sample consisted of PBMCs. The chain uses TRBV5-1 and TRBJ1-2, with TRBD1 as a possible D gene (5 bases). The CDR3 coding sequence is TGCGCCAGCAGCATGGAGGCCAGGCCAGGGAATGGCTACACCTTC. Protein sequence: CASSMEARPGNGYTF.